The next 10 T cell receptor beta chains were all read from a single sample in a study of cytomegalovirus exposure and HLA in healthy donors. It was with 60 Vbeta and 13 Jbeta primers that the PCR ran. The data were produced by immunoSEQ multiplex PCR, yet TCRdb's version contains in-frame clones alone and is incomplete. The sample has more than 95,000 clones; around 70% are singletons. Sequenced: PBMCs. Receptors were obtained from a woman under 30 in good health and CMV-seronegative.

J is TRBJ2-5 and V is TRBV2; TRBD2 aligns across 9 bases. The CDR3 loop spans 14 amino acids. V lost 4 bases and J lost 2; bases outside the gene matches: 2. Germline V CDR1 and CDR2: SNHLY, FYNNEI. CDR3 bases: TGTGCCAGCAGTGCGACTAGCGGACAAGAGACCCAGTACTTC. Its protein product is CASSATSGQETQYF. Full variable domain (remainder filled in from reference TRBV2 and TRBJ2-5): EPEVTQTPSHQVTQMGQEVILRCVPISNHLYFYWYRQILGQKVEFLVSFYNNEISEKSEIFDDQFSVERPDGSNFTLKIRSTKLEDSAMYFCASSATSGQETQYFGPGTRLLVL.

V and J are TRBV6-5 and TRBJ2-7; a possible D gene is TRBD1 (6 bases). V was trimmed by 0 bases and J by 1 base, leaving 13 bases between them. There are 16 residues in the CDR3. Germline CDR1 and CDR2: MNHEY and SVGAGI. The CDR3 here is CASSYSIQGTSYEQYF. The DNA for the CDR3 is TGTGCCAGCAGTTACTCGATCCAGGGGACATCCTACGAGCAGTACTTC.

This clone came up a few times. One junction end disagrees with the germline gene, perhaps due to a read error. The chain is built from TRBV2 and TRBJ2-1; D is possibly TRBD1 (6 bases). The length of the CDR3 is 14 residues. Germline V gene lookup returns CDR1 SNHLY and CDR2 FYNNEI. This chain's CDR3 is CASSENTGNNEQFF. The CDR3 DNA sequence: TGTGCCAGTAGTGAAAATACAGGGAACAATGAGCAGTTCTTC.

Only a few counts were recorded for this clone. The chain joins TRBV19 to TRBJ1-1, with D perhaps TRBD1 (5 bases). Trimming removed 6 bases from V and 1 base from J, with 9 bases in between. There are 13 residues in the CDR3. The germline gives CDR1 LNHDA, CDR2 SQIVND (reference sequence). The CDR3 reads CASSQQGNTEAFF. CDR3 DNA: TGTGCCAGTAGCCAGCAGGGGAACACTGAAGCTTTCTTT. The entire variable domain, with the rest obtained from reference TRBV19 and TRBJ1-1, is as follows: DGGITQSPKYLFRKEGQNVTLSCEQNLNHDAMYWYRQDPGQGLRLIYYSQIVNDFQKGDIAEGYSVSREKKESFPLTVTSAQKNPTAFYLCASSQQGNTEAFFGQGTRLTVV.

V gene TRBV28 combines with J gene TRBJ2-7; 7 bases fit TRBD1. The CDR3 totals 15 residues. The germline V gene encodes CDR1 MDHEN and CDR2 SYDVKM. Trimming cost V 5 bases and J 1 base; bases outside gene matches: 8. CDR3 DNA: TGTGCCAGCAGTCCCGGGACAGCGGTGTCCTACGAGCAGTACTTC. Translating gives CASSPGTAVSYEQYF. Together with reference TRBV28 and TRBJ2-7, the CDR3 gives the full variable domain: DVKVTQSSRYLVKRTGEKVFLECVQDMDHENMFWYRQDPGLGLRLIYFSYDVKMKEKGDIPEGYSVSREKKERFSLILESASTNQTSMYLCASSPGTAVSYEQYFGPGTRLTVT.

This chain joins TRBV28 and TRBJ2-3; 10 bases align to TRBD1. V lost 4 bases, J lost 5 bases, and 6 bases stayed unmatched. Germline lookup yields CDR1 MDHEN and CDR2 SYDVKM. The CDR3 is 15 amino acids. CDR3 nucleotide sequence: TGTGCCAGCAGTTACGGACAGGGGGAGGGAGATACGCAGTATTTT. Its translation: CASSYGQGEGDTQYF. Together with reference TRBV28 and TRBJ2-3, the CDR3 gives the full variable domain: DVKVTQSSRYLVKRTGEKVFLECVQDMDHENMFWYRQDPGLGLRLIYFSYDVKMKEKGDIPEGYSVSREKKERFSLILESASTNQTSMYLCASSYGQGEGDTQYFGPGTRLTVL.

The chain is built from TRBV9 and TRBJ2-3; 7 nucleotides align to TRBD1. The germline CDR1 and CDR2 sequences are SGDLS and YYNGEE. The CDR3 totals 14 residues. V was clipped by 4 bases and J by 5 bases; unmatched bases: 7. The CDR3 loop reads CASSLRDRGDTQYF. In DNA form, the CDR3 reads TGTGCCAGCAGCCTCCGGGACAGAGGAGATACGCAGTATTTT.

This chain links TRBV6-1 with TRBJ2-7, with D tentatively TRBD2 (6 bases). Germline CDR1 and CDR2: MNHNS and SASEGT. Trimming cost V 8 bases and J 7 bases, with 15 bases left between them. The CDR3 runs to 12 residues. The CDR3 region is CASRGRWAEQYF. CDR3 nucleotide sequence: TGTGCCAGCCGAGGGAGGTGGGCAGAGCAGTACTTC.

The rearrangement links TRBV5-4 to TRBJ2-7; D is unresolved. The germline V gene has CDR1 SGHNT and CDR2 YYREEE (reference sequence). V was cut by 1 base and J by 3 bases, with 11 bases left in between. The CDR3 runs 14 residues. The CDR3 nucleotides read TGTGCCAGCAGCTTGTTTCCCTACGTCTACGAGCAGTACTTC. It translates to CASSLFPYVYEQYF.

The V and J genes are TRBV5-1 and TRBJ1-4; no definite D call. Trimming shortened V by 5 bases and J by 6 bases, and 5 bases separated the two germline ends. The CDR3 length is 11 residues. CDR1 is SGHRS and CDR2 is YFSETQ in the germline V gene. CDR3 sequence reads: CASRSDEKLFF. CDR3 nucleotides: TGCGCCAGCAGGTCGGATGAAAAACTGTTTTTT.